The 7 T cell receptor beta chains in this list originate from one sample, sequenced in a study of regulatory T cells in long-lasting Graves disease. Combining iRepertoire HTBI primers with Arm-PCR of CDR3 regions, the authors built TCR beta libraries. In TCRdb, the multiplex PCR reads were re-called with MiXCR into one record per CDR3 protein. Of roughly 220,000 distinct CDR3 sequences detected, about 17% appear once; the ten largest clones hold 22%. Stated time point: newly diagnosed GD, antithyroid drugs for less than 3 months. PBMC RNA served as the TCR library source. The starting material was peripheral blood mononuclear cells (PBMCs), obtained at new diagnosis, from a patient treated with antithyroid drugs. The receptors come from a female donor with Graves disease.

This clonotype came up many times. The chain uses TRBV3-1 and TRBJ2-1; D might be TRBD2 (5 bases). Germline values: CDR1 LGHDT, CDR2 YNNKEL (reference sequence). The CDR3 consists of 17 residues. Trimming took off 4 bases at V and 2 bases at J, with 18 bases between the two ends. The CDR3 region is CASSPRGASLAYNEQFF. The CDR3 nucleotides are TGTGCCAGCAGCCCTCGGGGAGCGTCACTAGCCTACAATGAGCAGTTCTTC.

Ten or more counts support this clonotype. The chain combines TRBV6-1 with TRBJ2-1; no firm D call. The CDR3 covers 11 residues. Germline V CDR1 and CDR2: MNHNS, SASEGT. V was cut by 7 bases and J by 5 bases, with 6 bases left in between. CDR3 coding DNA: TGTGCCAGCAAACGGAACAATGAGCAGTTCTTC. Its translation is CASKRNNEQFF.

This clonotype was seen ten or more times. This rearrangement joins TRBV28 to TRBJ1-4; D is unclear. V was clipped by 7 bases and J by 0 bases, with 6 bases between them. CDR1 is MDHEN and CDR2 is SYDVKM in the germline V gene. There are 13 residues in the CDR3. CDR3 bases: TGTGCCAGCAACCTTGCAACTAATGAAAAACTGTTTTTT. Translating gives CASNLATNEKLFF.

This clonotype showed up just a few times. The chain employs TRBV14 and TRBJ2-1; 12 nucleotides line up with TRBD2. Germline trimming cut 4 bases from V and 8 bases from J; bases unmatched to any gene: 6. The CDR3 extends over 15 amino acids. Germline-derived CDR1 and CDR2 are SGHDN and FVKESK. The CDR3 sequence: CASSPTSGSSDEQFF. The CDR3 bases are TGTGCCAGCAGCCCGACTAGCGGGAGTTCCGATGAGCAGTTCTTC.

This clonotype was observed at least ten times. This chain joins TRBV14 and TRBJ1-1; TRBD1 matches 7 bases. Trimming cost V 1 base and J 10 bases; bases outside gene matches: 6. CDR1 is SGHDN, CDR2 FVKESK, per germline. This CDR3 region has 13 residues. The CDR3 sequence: CASSQAGGWGAFF. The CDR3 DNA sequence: TGTGCCAGCAGCCAAGCAGGGGGTTGGGGAGCTTTCTTT.

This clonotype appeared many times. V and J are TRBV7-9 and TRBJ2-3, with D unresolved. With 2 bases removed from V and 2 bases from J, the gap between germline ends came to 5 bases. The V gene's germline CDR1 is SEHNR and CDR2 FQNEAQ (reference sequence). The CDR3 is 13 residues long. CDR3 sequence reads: CASSLWDTDTQYF. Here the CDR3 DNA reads TGTGCCAGCAGCTTATGGGACACAGATACGCAGTATTTT.

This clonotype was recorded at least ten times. This CDR3 reads CASIPIGINYGYTF. CDR3 coding DNA: TGTGCCAGCATTCCCATAGGTATCAACTATGGCTACACCTTC. The chain couples TRBV28 to TRBJ1-2; no definite D call. The CDR3 covers 14 residues. Germline CDR1 MDHEN, CDR2 SYDVKM. Trimming left V 7 bases short and J 2 bases short, with 14 bases between.